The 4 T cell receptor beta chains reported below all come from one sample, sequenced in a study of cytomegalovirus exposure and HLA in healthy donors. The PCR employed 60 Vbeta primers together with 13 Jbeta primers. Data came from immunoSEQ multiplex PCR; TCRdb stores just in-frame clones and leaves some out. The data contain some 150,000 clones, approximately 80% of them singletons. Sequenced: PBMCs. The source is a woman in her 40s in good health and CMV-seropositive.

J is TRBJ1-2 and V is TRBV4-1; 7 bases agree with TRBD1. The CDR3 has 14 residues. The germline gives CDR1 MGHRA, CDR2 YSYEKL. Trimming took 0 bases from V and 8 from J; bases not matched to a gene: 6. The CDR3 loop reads CASSQDLNRGGYTF. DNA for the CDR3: TGCGCCAGCAGCCAAGATTTGAACAGGGGAGGCTACACCTTC.

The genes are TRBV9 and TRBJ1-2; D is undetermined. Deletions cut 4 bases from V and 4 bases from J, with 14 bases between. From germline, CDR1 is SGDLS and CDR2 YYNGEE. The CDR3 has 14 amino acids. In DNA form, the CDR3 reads TGTGCCAGCAGCCCCCTTACTGGCGGCTATGGCTACACCTTC. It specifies CASSPLTGGYGYTF.

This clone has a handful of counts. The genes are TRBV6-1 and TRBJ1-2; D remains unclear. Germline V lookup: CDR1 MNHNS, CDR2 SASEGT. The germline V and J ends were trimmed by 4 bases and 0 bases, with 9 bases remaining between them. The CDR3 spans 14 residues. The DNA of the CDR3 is TGTGCCAGCAGTGGGAACACAGCTAACTATGGCTACACCTTC. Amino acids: CASSGNTANYGYTF.

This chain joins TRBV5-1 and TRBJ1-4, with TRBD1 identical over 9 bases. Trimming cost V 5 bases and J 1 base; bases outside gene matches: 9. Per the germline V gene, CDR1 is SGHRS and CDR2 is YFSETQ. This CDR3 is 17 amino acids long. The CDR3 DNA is TGCGCCAGCAGTCCGGACAGGGGCGGAGGAACTAATGAAAAACTGTTTTTT. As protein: CASSPDRGGGTNEKLFF.